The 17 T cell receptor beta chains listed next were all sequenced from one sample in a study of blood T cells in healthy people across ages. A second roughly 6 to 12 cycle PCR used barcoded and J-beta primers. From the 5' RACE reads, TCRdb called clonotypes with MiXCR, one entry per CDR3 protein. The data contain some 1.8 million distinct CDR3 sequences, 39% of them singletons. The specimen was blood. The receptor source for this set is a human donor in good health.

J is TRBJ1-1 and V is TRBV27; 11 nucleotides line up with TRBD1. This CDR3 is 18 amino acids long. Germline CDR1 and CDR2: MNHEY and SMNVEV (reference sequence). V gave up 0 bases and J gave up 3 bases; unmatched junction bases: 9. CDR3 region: CASSLSTRTGGADTEAFF. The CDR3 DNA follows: TGTGCCAGCAGTTTATCGACCCGGACAGGGGGCGCGGACACTGAAGCTTTCTTT.

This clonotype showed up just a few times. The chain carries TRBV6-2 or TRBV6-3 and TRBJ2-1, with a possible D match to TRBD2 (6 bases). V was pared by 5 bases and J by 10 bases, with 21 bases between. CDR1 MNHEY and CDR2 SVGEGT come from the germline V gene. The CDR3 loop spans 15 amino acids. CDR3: CASSPPGVHPGEQFF. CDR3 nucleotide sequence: TGTGCCAGCAGTCCCCCGGGGGTCCACCCAGGGGAGCAGTTCTTC.

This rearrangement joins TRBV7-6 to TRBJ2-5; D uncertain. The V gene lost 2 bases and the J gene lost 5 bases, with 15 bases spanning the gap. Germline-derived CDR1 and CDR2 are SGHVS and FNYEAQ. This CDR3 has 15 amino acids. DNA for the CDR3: TGTGCCAGCAGCTTATTGAATAGTAAAGGGGAGACCCAGTACTTC. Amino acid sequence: CASSLLNSKGETQYF. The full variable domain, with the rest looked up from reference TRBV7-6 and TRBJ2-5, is GAGVSQSPRYKVTKRGQDVALRCDPISGHVSLYWYRQALGQGPEFLTYFNYEAQQDKSGLPNDRFSAERPEGSISTLTIQRTEQRDSAMYRCASSLLNSKGETQYFGPGTRLLVL.

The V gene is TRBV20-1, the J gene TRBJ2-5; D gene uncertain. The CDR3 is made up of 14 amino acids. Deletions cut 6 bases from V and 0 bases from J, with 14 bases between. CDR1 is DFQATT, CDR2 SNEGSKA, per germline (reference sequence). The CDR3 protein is CSALIELYQETQYF. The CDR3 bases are TGCAGTGCCCTAATTGAGCTGTACCAAGAGACCCAGTACTTC.

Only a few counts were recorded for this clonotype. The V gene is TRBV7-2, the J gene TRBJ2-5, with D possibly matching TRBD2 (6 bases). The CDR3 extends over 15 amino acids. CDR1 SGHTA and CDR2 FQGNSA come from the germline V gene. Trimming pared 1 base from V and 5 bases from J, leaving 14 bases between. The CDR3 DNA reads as TGTGCCAGCAGCTTAGGATCGCGGGGCTCGGAGACCCAGTACTTC. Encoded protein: CASSLGSRGSETQYF.

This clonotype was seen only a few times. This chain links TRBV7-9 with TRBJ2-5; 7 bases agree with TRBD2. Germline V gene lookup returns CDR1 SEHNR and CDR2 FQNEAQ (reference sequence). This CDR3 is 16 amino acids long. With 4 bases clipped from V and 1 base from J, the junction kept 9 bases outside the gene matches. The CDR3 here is CASSSSRGGGQETQYF. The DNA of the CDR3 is TGTGCCAGCAGCTCCAGTCGCGGGGGAGGCCAAGAGACCCAGTACTTC.

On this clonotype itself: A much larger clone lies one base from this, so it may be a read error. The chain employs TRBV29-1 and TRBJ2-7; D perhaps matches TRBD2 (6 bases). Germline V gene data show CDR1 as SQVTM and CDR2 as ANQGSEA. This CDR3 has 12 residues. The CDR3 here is CGVDGSSYEQYF. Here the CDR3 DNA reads TGCGGCGTAGACGGGAGCTCCTACGAGCAGTACTTC.

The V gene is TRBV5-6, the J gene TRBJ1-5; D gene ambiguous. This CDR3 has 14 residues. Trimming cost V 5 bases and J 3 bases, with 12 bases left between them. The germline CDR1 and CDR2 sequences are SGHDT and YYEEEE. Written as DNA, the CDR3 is TGTGCCAGCAGTATCTACAGCTACAATCAGCCCCAGCATTTT. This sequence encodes CASSIYSYNQPQHF. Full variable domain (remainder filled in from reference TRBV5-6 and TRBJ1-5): DAGVTQSPTHLIKTRGQQVTLRCSPKSGHDTVSWYQQALGQGPQFIFQYYEEEERQRGNFPDRFSGHQFPNYSSELNVNALLLGDSALYLCASSIYSYNQPQHFGDGTRLSIL.

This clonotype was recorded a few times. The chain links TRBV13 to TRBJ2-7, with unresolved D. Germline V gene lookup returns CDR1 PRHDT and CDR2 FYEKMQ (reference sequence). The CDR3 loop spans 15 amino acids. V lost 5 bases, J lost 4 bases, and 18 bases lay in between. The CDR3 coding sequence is TGTGCCAGCAGCCCAACCGATGCGGACGGTTACGAGCAGTACTTC. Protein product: CASSPTDADGYEQYF.

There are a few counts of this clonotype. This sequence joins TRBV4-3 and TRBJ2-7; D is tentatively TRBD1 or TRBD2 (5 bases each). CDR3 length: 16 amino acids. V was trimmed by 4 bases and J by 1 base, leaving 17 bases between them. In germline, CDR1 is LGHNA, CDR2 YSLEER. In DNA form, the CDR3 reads TGCGCCAGCAGCCTTTTAAACCGGGACGTATCCTACGAGCAGTACTTC. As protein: CASSLLNRDVSYEQYF.

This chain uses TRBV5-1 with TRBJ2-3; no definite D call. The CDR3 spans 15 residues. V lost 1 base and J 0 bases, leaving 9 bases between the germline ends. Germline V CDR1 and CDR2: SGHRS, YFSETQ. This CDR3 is CASSLNPASTDTQYF. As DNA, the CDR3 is TGCGCCAGCAGCTTGAATCCTGCTAGCACAGATACGCAGTATTTT.

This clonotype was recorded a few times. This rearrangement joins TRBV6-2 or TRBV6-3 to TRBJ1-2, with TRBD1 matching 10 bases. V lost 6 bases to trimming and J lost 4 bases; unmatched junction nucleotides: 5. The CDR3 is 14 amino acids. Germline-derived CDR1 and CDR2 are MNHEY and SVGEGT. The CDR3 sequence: CASRWTGGSYGYTF. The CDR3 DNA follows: TGTGCCAGCAGATGGACAGGGGGTTCCTATGGCTACACCTTC.

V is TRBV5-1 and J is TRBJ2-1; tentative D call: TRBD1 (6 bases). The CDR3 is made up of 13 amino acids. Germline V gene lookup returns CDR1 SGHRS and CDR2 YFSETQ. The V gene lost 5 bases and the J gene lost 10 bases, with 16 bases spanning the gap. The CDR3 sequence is CASRVDSGAEQFF. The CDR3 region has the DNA TGCGCCAGCAGGGTGGATTCAGGGGCCGAGCAGTTCTTC.

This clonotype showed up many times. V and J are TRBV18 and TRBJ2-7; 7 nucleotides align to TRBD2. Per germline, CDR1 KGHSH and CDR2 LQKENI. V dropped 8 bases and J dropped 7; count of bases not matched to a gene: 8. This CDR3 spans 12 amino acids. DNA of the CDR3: TGTGCCAGCAGCCCGGGGGAGGGAGAGCAGTACTTC. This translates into CASSPGEGEQYF. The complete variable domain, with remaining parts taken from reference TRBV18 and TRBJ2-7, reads NAGVMQNPRHLVRRRGQEARLRCSPMKGHSHVYWYRQLPEEGLKFMVYLQKENIIDESGMPKERFSAEFPKEGPSILRIQQVVRGDSAAYFCASSPGEGEQYFGPGTRLTVT.

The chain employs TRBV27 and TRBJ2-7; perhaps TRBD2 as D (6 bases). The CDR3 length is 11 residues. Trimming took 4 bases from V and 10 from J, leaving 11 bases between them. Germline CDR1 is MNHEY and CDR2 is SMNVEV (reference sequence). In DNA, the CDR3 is TGTGCCAGCAGTTATGGGGGGAACCAGTACTTC. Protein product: CASSYGGNQYF.

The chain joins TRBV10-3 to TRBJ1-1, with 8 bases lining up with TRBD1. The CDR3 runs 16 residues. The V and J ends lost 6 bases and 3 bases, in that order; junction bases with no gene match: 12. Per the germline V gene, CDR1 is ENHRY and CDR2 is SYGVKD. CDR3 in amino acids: CAIRPGTGQVDTEAFF. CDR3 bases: TGTGCCATCAGGCCCGGGACAGGCCAAGTAGACACTGAAGCTTTCTTT.

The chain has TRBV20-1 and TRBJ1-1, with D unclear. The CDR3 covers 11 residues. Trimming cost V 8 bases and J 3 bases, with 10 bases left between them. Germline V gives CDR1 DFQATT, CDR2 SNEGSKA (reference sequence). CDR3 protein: CSTEGHTEAFF. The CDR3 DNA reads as TGCAGTACCGAAGGTCACACTGAAGCTTTCTTT.